The source of this T cell receptor (beta chain) is a study of blood T cell repertoires in COVID-19. The repertoire was sequenced with immunoSEQ multiplex PCR; TCRdb's copy has only in-frame clones and lacks some. The profile shows some 240,000 clones, around 88% of them singletons. CDR1 is MDHEN, CDR2 SYDVKM, per germline. The CDR3 totals 16 residues. After removal of 6 bases from V and 4 bases from J, the junction contained 9 bases not matched to a gene. The chain has TRBV28 and TRBJ1-1, with TRBD1 matching over 12 bases. This sequence was found in a woman between 35 and 50 years old with acute COVID-19. The specimen sequenced was PBMCs or T cells enriched from blood (not recorded which). CDR3 DNA sequence: TGTGCCAGCAGGGCGGGACAGGGGGCGTGGGGCACTGAAGCTTTCTTT. Its protein product is CASRAGQGAWGTEAFF.